This TCR beta chain was obtained from a study of blood T cell repertoires in COVID-19. Study details: Sites across the United States, Italy and Spain contributed samples from acute and convalescent COVID-19.

Germline values: CDR1 MDHEN, CDR2 SYDVKM. Trimming cost V 7 bases and J 3 bases, with 12 bases left between them. This CDR3 has 14 amino acids. Source study methods: Amplification with reference gene primers provided the estimates of nucleated cell counts. Only in-frame clones appear in the TCRdb table, and some are missing; sequencing was by immunoSEQ multiplex PCR. D and trimming come from the DNA, and the V and J calls and clone size come from that table. The table records approximately 350,000 clones, about 88% of them present only once. Sequencing used PBMCs or T cells enriched from blood (not recorded which). The rearrangement links TRBV28 to TRBJ1-4; D unresolved. The receptor was isolated from a woman aged 30 to 39 who had recovered from COVID-19. The CDR3 sequence: CASNEGGSNEKLFF. DNA of the CDR3: TGTGCCAGCAATGAAGGAGGTTCTAATGAAAAACTGTTTTTT.